Presented here are 5 T cell receptor beta chains from one specimen sequenced in a study of early T cells in non-severe SARS-CoV-2 infection. One entry per CDR3 protein, called by TCRdb with MiXCR from the 5' RACE reads. Of roughly 35,000 distinct CDR3 sequences listed, about 10% are singletons. The sample was whole blood. The receptors here all came from an adult who was a healthcare worker with PCR-confirmed SARS-CoV-2 infection or an uninfected control (not recorded which).

The chain recombines TRBV4-3 with TRBJ2-7; D is unclear. This CDR3 has 13 amino acids. Per germline, CDR1 LGHNA and CDR2 YSLEER. Deletions cut 0 bases from V and 1 base from J, with 4 bases between. The CDR3 region has the DNA TGCGCCAGCAGCCAAGATTCGTCCTACGAGCAGTACTTC. It codes for CASSQDSSYEQYF.

This clonotype appeared many times. This chain uses TRBV29-1 with TRBJ1-2; D possibly corresponds to TRBD1 (6 bases). The germline V gene encodes CDR1 SQVTM and CDR2 ANQGSEA. The CDR3 spans 12 residues. The germline V and J ends were trimmed by 2 bases and 4 bases, with 8 bases remaining between them. CDR3 in amino acids: CSVERGTYGYTF. The CDR3 DNA follows: TGCAGCGTTGAAAGGGGGACCTATGGCTACACCTTC.

Only a few counts were recorded for this clonotype. The chain is built from TRBV7-9 and TRBJ2-7; D unclear. CDR1 SEHNR and CDR2 FQNEAQ come from the germline V gene (reference sequence). The CDR3 is made up of 13 amino acids. The germline V and J ends were trimmed by 2 bases and 2 bases, with 7 bases remaining between them. Here the CDR3 DNA reads TGTGCCAGCAGCTTACCAGGTCCCTACGAGCAGTACTTC. Its translation: CASSLPGPYEQYF.

Points on this clonotype: A much larger clone lies one base from this, so it may be a read error. This chain uses TRBV18 with TRBJ2-7; D call uncertain. The V end was cut by 1 base, the J end by 6 bases, with 10 bases between. From germline, CDR1 is KGHSH and CDR2 LQKENI. The CDR3 length is 13 residues. This CDR3 reads CASSPLVVSEQYF. The CDR3 DNA follows: TGTGCCAGCTCACCACTAGTCGTTTCCGAGCAGTACTTC.

This clonotype was observed many times. The chain links TRBV5-3 to TRBJ1-2; D is possibly TRBD1 (6 bases). TRBV5-3 is given ORF status, its function remaining uncertain. CDR3 length equals 14 residues. Trimming shortened V by 3 bases and J by 5 bases, and 14 bases separated the two germline ends. The CDR3 region is CARSSDRSLYGYTF. The CDR3, as DNA: TGTGCCAGAAGCTCGGACAGATCTTTATATGGCTACACCTTC.